This entry lists 11 T cell receptor beta chains sequenced from one sample in a study of Ad26.COV2.S vaccination and SARS-CoV-2 variants. The method was immunoSEQ multiplex PCR; TCRdb's version includes in-frame clones alone and lacks a portion of them. The repertoire holds fewer than 500,000 clones, with roughly 90% as singletons. Treatment meaning: around 19 received Ad26.COV2.S at low or high dose, single or two shots; roughly five received placebo; per-sample allocation not given. All samples were drawn on day 63, counting from the first vaccine or placebo injection. Sequencing used peripheral blood, obtained in a trial of Ad26.COV2.S vaccine versus placebo. Receptors originate from a person between 18 and 59 years old who received the Ad26.COV2.S COVID-19 vaccine or a placebo.

The chain joins TRBV7-2 to TRBJ2-4; D is tentatively TRBD1 or TRBD2 (5 bases each). The germline V gene encodes CDR1 SGHTA and CDR2 FQGNSA. The CDR3 runs to 16 residues. With 4 bases removed from V and 2 bases from J, the gap between germline ends came to 15 bases. CDR3 loop: CASSSGWGTTKNIQYF. In nucleotides, the CDR3 is TGTGCCAGCAGCTCCGGGTGGGGGACGACCAAAAACATTCAGTACTTC.

The V gene is TRBV19, the J gene TRBJ2-5; 14 bases map to TRBD2. Germline trimming cut 6 bases from V and 3 bases from J; bases unmatched to any gene: 3. CDR3 length equals 15 residues. The germline V gene encodes CDR1 LNHDA and CDR2 SQIVND (reference sequence). The CDR3 spells CASSLGLAGEETQYF. The CDR3 DNA reads as TGTGCCAGTAGCCTGGGACTAGCGGGAGAAGAGACCCAGTACTTC.

There are a few counts of this clone. The chain employs TRBV4-1 and TRBJ2-7; possible D gene TRBD1, 6 bases. The CDR3 has 14 residues. Trimming removed 2 bases from V and 4 bases from J, with 12 bases in between. Germline CDR1 and CDR2: MGHRA and YSYEKL. The CDR3 coding sequence is TGCGCCAGCAGCCAATTCAGGGACACATACGAGCAGTACTTC. Encoded protein: CASSQFRDTYEQYF.

V usage is TRBV4-1 and J usage is TRBJ2-2; TRBD1 might be the D (6 bases). V was cut by 2 bases and J by 5 bases, with 15 bases left in between. Germline V gene sequence: CDR1 MGHRA, CDR2 YSYEKL. The CDR3 is made up of 16 amino acids. The CDR3 here is CASSQLPGQVTGELFF. The CDR3 DNA follows: TGCGCCAGCAGCCAACTGCCGGGACAAGTGACCGGGGAGCTGTTTTTT.

This chain uses TRBV19 with TRBJ2-1; D tentatively reads TRBD1 or TRBD2 (6 bases each). Trimming removed 7 bases at V and 3 bases at J, with 19 bases between. Germline CDR1 reads LNHDA; CDR2 reads SQIVND (reference sequence). The length of the CDR3 is 16 residues. DNA of the CDR3: TGTGCCAGTACCCATCAAGGGGGAGGAGTCTACAATGAGCAGTTCTTC. It codes for CASTHQGGGVYNEQFF.

The V call is TRBV6-1, the J call TRBJ2-7, with D unclear. Germline CDR1 MNHNS, CDR2 SASEGT. The V end lost 2 bases, the J end lost 0 bases, and 8 bases lay between the germline ends. This CDR3 contains 14 residues. The CDR3 DNA follows: TGTGCCAGCAGTGAATCTCCAAGCTCCTACGAGCAGTACTTC. Residues: CASSESPSSYEQYF.

The rearrangement uses TRBV29-1 and TRBJ2-3; possibly TRBD2 for D (6 bases). This CDR3 contains 15 residues. CDR1 and CDR2 (germline): SQVTM, ANQGSEA. V shed 5 bases and J shed 2 bases, with 17 bases lying between them. CDR3 bases: TGCAGCGTTCTGTATTTCGGGAGCCTCACAGATACGCAGTATTTT. Its translation: CSVLYFGSLTDTQYF.

J is TRBJ2-2 and V is TRBV5-1, with D tentatively TRBD1 (6 bases). The germline V gene encodes CDR1 SGHRS and CDR2 YFSETQ. V was shortened by 0 bases and J by 6 bases, with 21 bases between the two germline ends. CDR3 size: 18 residues. In nucleotides, the CDR3 is TGCGCCAGCAGCTTGGACAGGGAAGTCGGTTGGAATGCCGGGGAGCTGTTTTTT. This translates into CASSLDREVGWNAGELFF.

Details on this clone: The junction departs from the called germline gene at one end, perhaps through a read error. Other DNA sequences from this sample encode an identical CDR3 as well. This chain connects TRBV15 to TRBJ2-5, with TRBD1 matching 9 bases. The CDR3 runs to 14 residues. Germline V lookup: CDR1 LNHNV, CDR2 YYDKDF (reference sequence). As DNA, the CDR3 is TGTGCCACCAGCCGAGACAGGGGGCAAGAGACCCAGTACTTC. Its protein is CATSRDRGQETQYF.

The chain links TRBV11-2 to TRBJ2-7, with unresolved D. The CDR3 contains 14 residues. The germline CDR1 and CDR2 sequences are SGHAT and FQNNGV. The V gene lost 3 bases and the J gene lost 6 bases, with 15 bases spanning the gap. This CDR3 is CASSFRRPLTEQYF. CDR3 bases: TGTGCCAGCAGCTTTCGGCGGCCCTTGACCGAGCAGTACTTC.

The chain couples TRBV25-1 to TRBJ2-2; 7 nucleotides agree with TRBD2. V shed 4 bases and J 0 bases; nucleotides not matched to a gene: 2. The CDR3 extends over 15 amino acids. Germline-derived CDR1 and CDR2 are MGHDK and SYGVNS. Here the CDR3 DNA reads TGTGCCAGCAGTGGGACTAGGCCGAACACCGGGGAGCTGTTTTTT. It codes for CASSGTRPNTGELFF.